This TCR beta chain derives from a study of blood T cell repertoires in COVID-19. Libraries were prepared by immunoSEQ multiplex PCR; TCRdb keeps only in-frame clonotypes and omits some of them. The sample contains more than 200,000 clones, around nine tenths of which appear only once. The CDR3 has 16 residues. V shed 4 bases, J shed 1 base, and the junction held 4 bases outside the gene matches. CDR1 and CDR2 from the germline V gene are SEHNR and FQNEAQ (reference sequence). Sequencing input: peripheral blood. The receptor was isolated from a woman aged 60 to 75 with COVID-19, enrolled during active disease. The chain combines TRBV7-9 with TRBJ2-3; 11 nucleotides line up with TRBD2. CDR3 nucleotide sequence: TGTGCCAGCAGCTACCGGACTAGCGGGCGCACAGATACGCAGTATTTT. Translation: CASSYRTSGRTDTQYF.